This entry features one TCR beta chain sequence. Its specificity is unknown. The CDR3 length is 10 residues. Between the trimmed V and J ends, which lost 8 bases and 12 bases, there was a span of 12 bases. The sample is drawn from a study of blood T cells in healthy people across ages. Study-level findings and limits: Per million T cells, the diversity of TCR beta decreased roughly linearly as age advanced. Comparison with aged donors showed that long-lived donors had more naive CD4+ cells and higher diversity.

The use of a sample-barcoded 5' primer and a J-beta primer mix characterized a second PCR of roughly 7 to 12 cycles. A template-switch adaptor containing 12 random nucleotides labeled each cDNA molecule. There were at least 3 million CDR3-containing paired-end reads obtained from each sample. TCRdb reanalysed the 5' RACE reads using MiXCR and keeps one entry per CDR3 protein. This sample carries 1.5 million to 2 million distinct CDR3 sequences, roughly 43% of them seen once, and the ten largest clones take 23%. This chain connects TRBV12-3 or TRBV12-4 to TRBJ2-3; unclear D gene. The TCR was taken from a human donor in good health. The specimen sequenced was blood. Written as DNA, the CDR3 is TGTGCCAGCGGCTTTGATCGCCAGTATTTT. Residues: CASGFDRQYF.